This is a list of T cell receptor beta chains from one sample in a study of early T cells in non-severe SARS-CoV-2 infection. TCRdb re-called the 5' RACE reads with MiXCR, one entry per CDR3 protein. Of 100,000 to 120,000 distinct CDR3 sequences listed, 10% to 15% are singletons. Sequenced material: whole blood, taken at baseline. Receptors originate from an adult who was a healthcare worker with PCR-confirmed SARS-CoV-2 infection or an uninfected control (not recorded which). Both conserved end residues are part of each CDR3. D genes are given only for firm matches. Some rows have no size entry. The others give once, few or many, or a class for an expanded clone.

TRBJ2-1,NA,TRBV6-5,NA,TGTGCCAGCAGTTATGTCCTCGAACTAAACAATGAGCAGTTCTTC,CASSYVLELNNEQFF
TRBJ1-1,NA,TRBV21-1,few,TGTGCCAGCCTTGGGCAGCCGAGAAGAGTTCCTAACACTGAAGCTTTCTTT,CASLGQPRRVPNTEAFF
TRBJ2-1,TRBD2,TRBV24-1,few,TGTGCCACCCGAGGTGGCGGGGGGAAGTTCTTC,CATRGGGGKFF
TRBJ2-5,NA,TRBV12-3/TRBV12-4,many,TGTGCCAGCTCTGACACGGCGGGGCGAGAGACCCAGTACTTC,CASSDTAGRETQYF
TRBJ2-1,TRBD2,TRBV12-3/TRBV12-4,few,TGTGCCAGCAGTCCGACGGGACTAGCGGGTCGGAACACAGCGGACAATGAGCAGTTCTTC,CASSPTGLAGRNTADNEQFF
TRBJ1-1,TRBD1,TRBV12-5,few,TGTGCTAGTGTTGACAGGGTGGTGAACCTGAACACTGAAGCTTTCTTT,CASVDRVVNLNTEAFF
TRBJ1-2,TRBD1,TRBV6-6,NA,TGTGCCAGCAGCGCGGACAGGTCCTATGGCTACACCTTC,CASSADRSYGYTF
TRBJ1-2,TRBD1,TRBV6-2/TRBV6-3,few,TGTGCCAGCAGTTCGGGACAGGGGTCCTATGGCTACACCTTC,CASSSGQGSYGYTF
TRBJ2-3,NA,TRBV7-9,few,TGTGCCAGCAGCTTAAATCGCCCGTTAGGGAACACAGATACGCAGTATTTT,CASSLNRPLGNTDTQYF
TRBJ2-3,TRBD2,TRBV19,many,TGTGCCAGTAAGGACAGCGGGAGAAGAGATACGCAGTATTTT,CASKDSGRRDTQYF
TRBJ2-4,NA,TRBV5-4,NA,TGTGCCAGCAGCTTGGGGGGACTAGCCAAAAACATTCAGTACTTC,CASSLGGLAKNIQYF
TRBJ1-1,NA,TRBV12-3/TRBV12-4,many,TGTGCCAGCAGTTCAAACGGAAGGGGTCAGGACTCGAACACTGAAGCTTTCTTT,CASSSNGRGQDSNTEAFF
TRBJ2-7,NA,TRBV6-5,NA,TGTGCCAGCAGGCCCGAGACGTCCTACGAGCAGTACTTC,CASRPETSYEQYF
TRBJ2-1,NA,TRBV12-3/TRBV12-4,NA,TGTGCCAGCAGTCCGCGACAGCTCTACAATGAGCAGTTCTTC,CASSPRQLYNEQFF
TRBJ1-1,NA,TRBV18,few,TGTGCCAGCTCACCCCTAGACAGTGCTGAAGCTTTCTTT,CASSPLDSAEAFF
TRBJ2-1,NA,TRBV28,NA,TGTGCCAGCAGGGACAATGAGCAGTTCTTC,CASRDNEQFF
TRBJ2-3,TRBD2,TRBV7-9,NA,TGTGCCAGCAGCTTGGGACTAGCGGAATCTTACACAGATACGCAGTATTTT,CASSLGLAESYTDTQYF
TRBJ1-2,NA,TRBV7-3,NA,TGTGCCAGCAGCACCCAGGGCAACATGGCAAGCTACACCTTC,CASSTQGNMASYTF
TRBJ1-5,NA,TRBV5-1,many,TGCGCCAGCAGCTTGCACAGGGAGACAAATCAGCCCCAGCATTTT,CASSLHRETNQPQHF
TRBJ2-7,TRBD2,TRBV4-1,few,TGCGCCAGCAGCCCTTGGACTAGCGGGGGCCGCGACGAGCAGTACTTC,CASSPWTSGGRDEQYF
TRBJ1-2,NA,TRBV4-1,few,TGCGCCAGCAGCCCCAAGCAAGGAGGGGTCCATGGCTACACCTTC,CASSPKQGGVHGYTF
TRBJ1-1,NA,TRBV27,NA,TGTGCCAGCAGTGTGGCCGGGATCGCTGAAGCTTTCTTT,CASSVAGIAEAFF
TRBJ1-1,NA,TRBV6-5,many,TGTGCCAGCAGCCGGTGGAACACTGAAGCTTTCTTT,CASSRWNTEAFF
TRBJ1-5,NA,TRBV28,few,TGTGCCAGCAGACTTATCCAGGACAATCAGCCCCAGCATTTT,CASRLIQDNQPQHF
TRBJ2-1,TRBD2,TRBV20-1,few,TGCAGTGCTAGAGATTGGAGGGAGGGCCGAAATGAGCAGTTCTTC,CSARDWREGRNEQFF
TRBJ1-1,TRBD1,TRBV28,few,TGTGCCAGCAGGCCCTACCTGGACAGGGGCCTCCGGGCGAACACTGAAGCTTTCTTT,CASRPYLDRGLRANTEAFF
TRBJ2-7,NA,TRBV9,NA,TGTGCCAGCAGCGTAGCGCCAGGGTCGAGCGAGCAGTACTTC,CASSVAPGSSEQYF
TRBJ2-3,NA,TRBV4-2,NA,TGTGCCAGCAGCCAAGAAGGAGTGGCGGATACGCAGTATTTT,CASSQEGVADTQYF
TRBJ1-1,NA,TRBV29-1,NA,TGCAGCGTTTGCGGGGATAATACTGAAGCTTTCTTT,CSVCGDNTEAFF
TRBJ1-1,NA,TRBV7-3,NA,TGTGCCAGCAGCTTATTTATGAACACTGAAGCTTTCTTT,CASSLFMNTEAFF
TRBJ2-2,TRBD1,TRBV7-2,NA,TGTGCCAGCAGCCGGGACAGGGCGGACGTCGGGGAGCTGTTTTTT,CASSRDRADVGELFF
TRBJ2-1,NA,TRBV29-1,NA,TGCAGCGTTTCCGGGCCGGGACTTGAGCAGTTCTTC,CSVSGPGLEQFF
TRBJ1-6,NA,TRBV6-2/TRBV6-3,few,TGTGCCAGCAGCCTTACGGCGGGGAAAACTCACTTT,CASSLTAGKTHF
TRBJ2-1,NA,TRBV27,medium-sized,TGTGCCAGCAGTTTAGGCGGGTCTTACAATGAGCAGTTCTTC,CASSLGGSYNEQFF
TRBJ1-1,TRBD1,TRBV27,NA,TGTGCCAGCAGCTGGACAGGGGATACTGAAGCTTTCTTT,CASSWTGDTEAFF
TRBJ2-3,TRBD2,TRBV4-1,few,TGCGCCAGCAGCCAAGAGTCTCTCCGACTAGCGGGGGGCACAGATACGCAGTATTTT,CASSQESLRLAGGTDTQYF
TRBJ1-3,NA,TRBV25-1,few,TGTGCCAGCGCCCGGGGAGGCTCTGGAAACACCATATATTTT,CASARGGSGNTIYF
TRBJ2-7,NA,TRBV19,NA,TGTGCCAGTAGTATCGGGCTTGACTACGAGCAGTACTTC,CASSIGLDYEQYF
TRBJ1-2,NA,TRBV4-2,NA,TGTGCCAGCAGCCAAGATGCAAGGTCCTATGGCTACACCTTC,CASSQDARSYGYTF
TRBJ2-1,NA,TRBV5-4,few,TGTGCCAGCAGCTTGGGGCAGGGCACCTACAATGAGCAGTTCTTC,CASSLGQGTYNEQFF
TRBJ1-6,NA,TRBV27,NA,TGTGCCAGCAGTGCCGACAGGTTGATTAGTTCACCCCTCCACTTT,CASSADRLISSPLHF
TRBJ2-7,NA,TRBV7-6,NA,TGTGCCAGCAGCCCCCCGAAACTACAAGGTTCCTACGAGCAGTACTTC,CASSPPKLQGSYEQYF
TRBJ1-1,NA,TRBV5-1,NA,TGCGCCAGCAGACGGACGGGGAGGACTGAAGCTTTCTTT,CASRRTGRTEAFF
TRBJ2-5,NA,TRBV5-1,few,TGCGCCAGCAGTTCAGGGGTAGGAGAGACCCAGTACTTC,CASSSGVGETQYF
TRBJ2-1,NA,TRBV6-5,few,TGTGCCAGCAGTTACGCAGACTGGGATGAGCAGTTCTTC,CASSYADWDEQFF
TRBJ1-2,NA,TRBV6-5,many,TGTGCCAGCAGTTACGAGGGGGGAGCTCCTAACTATGGCTACACCTTC,CASSYEGGAPNYGYTF
TRBJ1-2,NA,TRBV30,many,TGTGCCTCCCCGGGACTTGGCTACACCTTC,CASPGLGYTF
TRBJ2-2,TRBD1,TRBV30,NA,TGTGCCTGGAGTGTAACAGGGGGTCCCGGGGAGCTGTTTTTT,CAWSVTGGPGELFF
TRBJ2-1,TRBD2,TRBV7-9,few,TGTGCCAGCAGCTTTAGGGCTAGCGGGTACAATGAGCCGTTCTTC,CASSFRASGYNEPFF
TRBJ1-4,TRBD1,TRBV10-3,many,TGTGCCATCAGTGAGCAGACAGGGTCTAATGAAAAACTGTTTTTT,CAISEQTGSNEKLFF